This T cell receptor beta chain was observed in a study of beta chain features in type 1 diabetes (dated by TCRdb to 2017 to 2018). Regarding the complete study: Mean age, gender distribution, total cell number and subset yield were not different between patients and healthy donors. A total of 90 million to 140 million sorted cells were examined across all samples, and RNA yield correlated strongly with the number of cells per subset. The study compared the TCRB repertoires of sorted circulating CD4+ T cell subsets in recently diagnosed type 1 diabetes patients with those in matched healthy donors. Regulatory and stem cell-like memory subsets were obtained from only 8 patients and roughly eight healthy donors, while naive and central memory subsets were obtained from all 28 donors.

Concerning this clone itself: No cognate antigen has been identified for it. The record has no base qualities; no much larger clone is one base away.

All of the isolated RNA was reverse transcribed with the High Capacity cDNA Reverse Transcription Kit, so expressed TCRB transcripts were sequenced. For stem cell-like memory T cell samples, survey-depth immunoSEQ sequencing was used, averaging about 940,000 total reads per sample. After sorted cells were lysed in RLT buffer, RNA was extracted with DNase-treated RNeasy Micro or Mini kits, with the choice depending on cell number. To prevent cross-contamination, each cell subset was processed individually, whereas patient and healthy donor samples were processed jointly. TCRB sequences were amplified from cDNA with the immunoSEQ multiplex PCR, producing 87-bp fragments spanning the CDR3 region. Sequencing of the amplicons was done on the Illumina HiSeq platform. The study's own analysis went as follows. Synthetic template baselines were used to correct PCR bias computationally, reads within Hamming distance 2 were collapsed together, and singletons that could not be merged were discarded. By aligning reads against IMGT, V, D and J genes, CDR3 length, and insertions or deletions at six rearrangement sites were assigned. Within each subset, clonotype counts were normalized to the number of sorted cells before true diversity and Gini coefficients were calculated with the tcR R package. The overlap coefficient, calculated on TCRB nucleotide sequences, was used to quantify repertoire sharing. TCRdb retrieved this table from immuneACCESS and kept in-frame rearrangements only. Not all clones are present; in checked studies, unresolved V genes account for under half, and no reason is known for the remainder. D and trimming come from the DNA, and the V and J calls and clone size come from that table. The table for this sample lists tens of thousands of clones; roughly a third of them were counted only once. The ten largest clones capture approximately 0.46% of the sample.

Summary of the overall study and its limitations: Only small numbers of individuals were included in the HLA sub-analyses, which left unresolved whether HLA type had any influence on TCRB rearrangement. Patients with type 1 diabetes made fewer insertions and deleted more nucleotides at VDJ recombination sites, implying thymic rearrangement abnormalities. Because cDNA rather than genomic DNA was sequenced, highly expressing activated cells could have been over-represented, although no difference in activation and CD3 levels was found between groups. PCR might favor shorter templates, but patient and control samples were amplified and corrected together, so any skew would affect both groups equally. Naive, central memory and regulatory TCRB repertoires appeared to be more similar among patients than among healthy donors. Type 1 diabetes patients showed a moderate but significant shortening of TCRB CDR3 length in all four CD4+ subsets.

Each donor gave one peripheral blood draw, averaging approximately 0.12 L, which was collected into heparinised tubes. A BD FACSAria II and a panel including CD45RO, CCR7, CD25, CD127, CD95 and CD27 were used to sort naive, central memory, regulatory and stem cell-like memory CD4+ T cells. A purity above 98% was achieved for all sorted populations. Right away, PBMCs were isolated by Lymphoprep density gradient centrifugation and were stained directly, with no culture step. Samples were stained and sorted in pairs, with one healthy donor and one patient per experiment, so that batch effects were minimized. V is pared back by 5 bases and J by 6 bases, with 11 bases lying between the germline termini. Looking up the germline V gene yields CDR1 SGHRS and CDR2 YFSETQ. Its CDR3 holds 12 amino acids, cysteine through phenylalanine. Only the CDR3 part of the read is kept: 36 bases, read in frame from the first base.

This TCR derives from a woman aged 18-29 years in good health. The specimen was stem cell memory CD4+ T cells from blood. In the paper's terms, the cell subset or site label means: stem cell-like memory CD4+ T cells. Here the chain combines TRBV5-1 and TRBJ1-1; TRBD1 is a possible D gene, resting on 6 matching bases. The nucleotide sequence reads TGCGCCAGCAGACAAACAGGGCCTGAAGCTTTCTTT. Its translation is CASRQTGPEAFF.